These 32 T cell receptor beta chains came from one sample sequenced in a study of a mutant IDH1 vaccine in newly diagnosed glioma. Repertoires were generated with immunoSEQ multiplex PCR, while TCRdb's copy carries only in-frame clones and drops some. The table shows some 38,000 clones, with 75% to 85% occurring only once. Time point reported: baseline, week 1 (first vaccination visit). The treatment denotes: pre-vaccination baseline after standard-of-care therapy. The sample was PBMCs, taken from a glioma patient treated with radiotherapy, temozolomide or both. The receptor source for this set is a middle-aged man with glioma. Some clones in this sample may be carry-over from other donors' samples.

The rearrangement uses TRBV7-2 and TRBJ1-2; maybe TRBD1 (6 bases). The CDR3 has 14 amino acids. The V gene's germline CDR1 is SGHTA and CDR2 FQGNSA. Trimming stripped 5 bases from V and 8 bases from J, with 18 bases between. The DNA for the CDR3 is TGTGCCAGCAGCACACAGGGTTCTCTCATCGGCTACACCTTC. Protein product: CASSTQGSLIGYTF.

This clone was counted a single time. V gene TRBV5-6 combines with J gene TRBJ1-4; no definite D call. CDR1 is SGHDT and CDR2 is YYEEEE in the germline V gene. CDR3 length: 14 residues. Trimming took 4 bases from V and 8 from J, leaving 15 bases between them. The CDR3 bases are TGTGCCAGCAGCCGGATTATGCTAGGGGAAAAACTGTTTTTT. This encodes CASSRIMLGEKLFF.

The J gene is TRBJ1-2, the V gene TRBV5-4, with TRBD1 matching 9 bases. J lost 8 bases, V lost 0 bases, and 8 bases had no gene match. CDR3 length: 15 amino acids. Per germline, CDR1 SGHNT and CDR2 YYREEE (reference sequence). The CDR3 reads CASSLDRGRLGGYTF. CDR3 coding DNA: TGTGCCAGCAGCTTGGACAGGGGGCGCTTGGGGGGCTACACCTTC.

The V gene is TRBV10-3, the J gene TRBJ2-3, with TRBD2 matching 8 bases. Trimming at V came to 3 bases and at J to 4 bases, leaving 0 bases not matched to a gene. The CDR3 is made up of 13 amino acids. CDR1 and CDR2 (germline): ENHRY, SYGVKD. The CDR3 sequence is CAISELAADTQYF. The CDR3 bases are TGTGCCATCAGTGAACTAGCGGCAGATACGCAGTATTTT.

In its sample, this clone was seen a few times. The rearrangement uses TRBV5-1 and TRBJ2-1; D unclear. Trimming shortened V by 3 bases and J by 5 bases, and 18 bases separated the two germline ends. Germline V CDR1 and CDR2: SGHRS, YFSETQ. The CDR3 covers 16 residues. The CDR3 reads CASSSTGSPGDNEQFF. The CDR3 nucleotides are TGCGCCAGCAGCTCGACCGGGTCACCTGGAGACAATGAGCAGTTCTTC.

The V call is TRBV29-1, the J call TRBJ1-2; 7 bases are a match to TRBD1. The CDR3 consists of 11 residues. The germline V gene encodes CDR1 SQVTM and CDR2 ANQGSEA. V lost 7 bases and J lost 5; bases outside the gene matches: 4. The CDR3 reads CSAGTDYGYTF. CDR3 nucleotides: TGCAGCGCCGGGACAGATTATGGCTACACCTTC.

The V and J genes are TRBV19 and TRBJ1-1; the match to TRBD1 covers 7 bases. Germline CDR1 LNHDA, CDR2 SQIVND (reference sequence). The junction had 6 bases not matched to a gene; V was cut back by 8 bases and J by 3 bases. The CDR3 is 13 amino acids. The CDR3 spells CASLTGSYTEAFF. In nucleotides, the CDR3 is TGTGCCAGTCTGACAGGGTCCTACACTGAAGCTTTCTTT.

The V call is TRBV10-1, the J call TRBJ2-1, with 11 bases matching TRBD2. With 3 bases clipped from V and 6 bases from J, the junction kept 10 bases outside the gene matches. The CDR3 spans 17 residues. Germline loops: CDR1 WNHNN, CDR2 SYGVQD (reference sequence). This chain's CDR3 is CASSDHGLAGQGNEQFF. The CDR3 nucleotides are TGCGCCAGCAGTGACCATGGACTAGCGGGCCAGGGCAATGAGCAGTTCTTC.

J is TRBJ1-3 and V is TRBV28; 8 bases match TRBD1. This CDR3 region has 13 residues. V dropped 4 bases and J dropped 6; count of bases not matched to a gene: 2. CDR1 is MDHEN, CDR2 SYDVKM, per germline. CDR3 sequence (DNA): TGTGCCAGCAGTTGGACAGGGCCAAACACCATATATTTT. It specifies CASSWTGPNTIYF.

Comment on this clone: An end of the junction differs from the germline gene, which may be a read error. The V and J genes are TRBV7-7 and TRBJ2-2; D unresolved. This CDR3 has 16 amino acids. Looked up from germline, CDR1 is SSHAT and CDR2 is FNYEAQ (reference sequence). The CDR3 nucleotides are TGTGCTAGCAGCTTAATCGCCGGGCCGAACACCGGGGAGCTGTTTTTT. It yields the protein CASSLIAGPNTGELFF.

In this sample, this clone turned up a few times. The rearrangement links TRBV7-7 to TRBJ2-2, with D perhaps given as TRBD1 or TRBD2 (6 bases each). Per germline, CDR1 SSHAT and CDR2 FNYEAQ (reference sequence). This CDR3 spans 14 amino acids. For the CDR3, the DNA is TGTGCTAGCGGAGGGGGGAAGAACACCGGGGAGCTGTTTTTT. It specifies CASGGGKNTGELFF.

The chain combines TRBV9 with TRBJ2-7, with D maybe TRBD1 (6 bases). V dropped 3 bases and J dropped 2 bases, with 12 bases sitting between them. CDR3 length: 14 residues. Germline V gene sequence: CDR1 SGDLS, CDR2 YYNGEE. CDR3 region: CASSAGTFTYEQYF. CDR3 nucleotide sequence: TGTGCCAGCAGCGCCGGGACATTCACCTACGAGCAGTACTTC.

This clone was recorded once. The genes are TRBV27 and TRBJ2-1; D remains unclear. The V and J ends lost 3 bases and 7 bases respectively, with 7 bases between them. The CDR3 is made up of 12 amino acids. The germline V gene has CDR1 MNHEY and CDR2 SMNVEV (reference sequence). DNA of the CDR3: TGTGCCAGCAGTTTGCCTGGGAATGAGCAGTTCTTC. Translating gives CASSLPGNEQFF.

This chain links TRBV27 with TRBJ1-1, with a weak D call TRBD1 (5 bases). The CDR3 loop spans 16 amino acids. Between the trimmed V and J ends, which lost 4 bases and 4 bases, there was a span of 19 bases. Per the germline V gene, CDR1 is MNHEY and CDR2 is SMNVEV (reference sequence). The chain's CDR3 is CASSSGENRKPTEAFF. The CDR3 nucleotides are TGTGCCAGCAGTTCGGGGGAAAACAGGAAGCCCACTGAAGCTTTCTTT.

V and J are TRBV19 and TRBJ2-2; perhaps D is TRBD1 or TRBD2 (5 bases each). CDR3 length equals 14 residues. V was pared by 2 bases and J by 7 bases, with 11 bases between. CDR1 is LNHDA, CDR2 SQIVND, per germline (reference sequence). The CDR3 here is CASSIFRAGGELFF. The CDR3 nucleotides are TGTGCCAGTAGTATATTCAGGGCGGGCGGGGAGCTGTTTTTT.

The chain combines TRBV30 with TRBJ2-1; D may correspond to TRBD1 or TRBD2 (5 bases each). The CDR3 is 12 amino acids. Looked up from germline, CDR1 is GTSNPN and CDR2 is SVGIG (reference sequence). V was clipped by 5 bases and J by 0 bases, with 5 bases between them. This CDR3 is CAWGGSYNEQFF. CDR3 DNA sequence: TGTGCCTGGGGGGGCTCCTACAATGAGCAGTTCTTC. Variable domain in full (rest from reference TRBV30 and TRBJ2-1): SQTIHQWPATLVQPVGSPLSLECTVEGTSNPNLYWYRQAAGRGLQLLFYSVGIGQISSEVPQNLSASRPQDRQFILSSKKLLLSDSGFYLCAWGGSYNEQFFGPGTRLTVL.

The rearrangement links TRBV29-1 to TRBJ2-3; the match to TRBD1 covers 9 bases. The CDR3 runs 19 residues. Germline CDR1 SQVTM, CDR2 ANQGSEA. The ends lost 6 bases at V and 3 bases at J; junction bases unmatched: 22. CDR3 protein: CSVSPTARDREVDTDTQYF. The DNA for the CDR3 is TGCAGCGTATCACCTACCGCCCGGGACAGGGAGGTGGATACAGATACGCAGTATTTT.

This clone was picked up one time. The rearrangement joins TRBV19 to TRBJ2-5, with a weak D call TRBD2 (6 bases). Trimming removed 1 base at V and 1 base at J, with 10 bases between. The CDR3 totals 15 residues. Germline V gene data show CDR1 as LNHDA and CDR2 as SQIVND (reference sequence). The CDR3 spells CASSIAGDLQETQYF. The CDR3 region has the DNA TGTGCCAGTAGTATAGCGGGGGACCTCCAAGAGACCCAGTACTTC. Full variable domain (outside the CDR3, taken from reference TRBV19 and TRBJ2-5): DGGITQSPKYLFRKEGQNVTLSCEQNLNHDAMYWYRQDPGQGLRLIYYSQIVNDFQKGDIAEGYSVSREKKESFPLTVTSAQKNPTAFYLCASSIAGDLQETQYFGPGTRLLVL.

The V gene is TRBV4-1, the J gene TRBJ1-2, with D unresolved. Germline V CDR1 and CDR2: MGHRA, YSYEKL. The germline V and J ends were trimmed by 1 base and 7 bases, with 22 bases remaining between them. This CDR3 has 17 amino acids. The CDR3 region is CASSQGAPEEGDGGYTF. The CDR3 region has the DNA TGCGCCAGCAGCCAAGGCGCCCCCGAGGAGGGTGATGGTGGCTACACCTTC.

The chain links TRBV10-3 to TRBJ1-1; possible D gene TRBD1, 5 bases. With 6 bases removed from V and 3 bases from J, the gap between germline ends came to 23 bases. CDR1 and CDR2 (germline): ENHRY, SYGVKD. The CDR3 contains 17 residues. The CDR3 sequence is CAIRDNVGGSGYTEAFF. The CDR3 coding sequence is TGTGCCATCAGGGACAACGTCGGGGGGTCCGGGTACACTGAAGCTTTCTTT.

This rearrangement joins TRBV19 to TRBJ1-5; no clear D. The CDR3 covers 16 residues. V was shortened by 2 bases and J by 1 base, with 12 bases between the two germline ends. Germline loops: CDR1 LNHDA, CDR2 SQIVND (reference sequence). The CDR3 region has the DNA TGTGCCAGTAGTATATCGCGGGCCCTGAGCAATCAGCCCCAGCATTTT. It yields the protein CASSISRALSNQPQHF.

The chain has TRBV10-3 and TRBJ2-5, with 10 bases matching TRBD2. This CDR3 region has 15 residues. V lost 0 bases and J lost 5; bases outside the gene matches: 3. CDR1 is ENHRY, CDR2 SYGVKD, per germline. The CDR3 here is CAISESTSGLETQYF. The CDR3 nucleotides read TGTGCCATCAGTGAGTCGACTAGCGGGTTGGAGACCCAGTACTTC.

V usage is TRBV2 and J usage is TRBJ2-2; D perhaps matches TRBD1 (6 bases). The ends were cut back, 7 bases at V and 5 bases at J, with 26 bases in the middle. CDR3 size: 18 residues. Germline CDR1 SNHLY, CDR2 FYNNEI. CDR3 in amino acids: CASTSLGARAIPTGELFF. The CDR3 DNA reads TGTGCCAGCACCTCATTGGGGGCGAGGGCGATACCAACCGGGGAGCTGTTTTTT.

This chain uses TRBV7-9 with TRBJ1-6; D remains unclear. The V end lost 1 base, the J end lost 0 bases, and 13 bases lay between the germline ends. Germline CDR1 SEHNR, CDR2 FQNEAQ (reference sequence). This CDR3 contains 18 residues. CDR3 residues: CASSLGTEASSYNSPLHF. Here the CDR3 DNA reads TGTGCCAGCAGCTTAGGAACAGAGGCTAGCTCCTATAATTCACCCCTCCACTTT.

The CDR3 loop is CASSLDGGWTQYF. The CDR3 DNA is TGTGCCAGCAGCCTCGACGGAGGATGGACCCAGTACTTC. This chain links TRBV7-8 with TRBJ2-5; the D gene is possibly TRBD2 (5 bases). The CDR3 is 13 amino acids. Germline values: CDR1 SGHVS, CDR2 FQNEAQ. Trimming left V 5 bases short and J 7 bases short, with 14 bases between.

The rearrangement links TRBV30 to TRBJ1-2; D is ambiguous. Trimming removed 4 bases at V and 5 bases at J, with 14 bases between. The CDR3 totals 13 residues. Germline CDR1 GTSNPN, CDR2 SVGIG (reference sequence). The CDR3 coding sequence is TGTGCCTGGAACGGTGGAAGTTTATATGGCTACACCTTC. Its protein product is CAWNGGSLYGYTF.

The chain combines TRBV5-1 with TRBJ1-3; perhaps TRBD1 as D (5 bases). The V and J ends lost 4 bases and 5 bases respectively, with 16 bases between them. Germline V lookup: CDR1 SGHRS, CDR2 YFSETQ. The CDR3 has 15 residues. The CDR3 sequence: CASSPSSAGRNTIYF. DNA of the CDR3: TGCGCCAGCAGCCCCAGTTCAGCAGGGCGAAACACCATATATTTT.

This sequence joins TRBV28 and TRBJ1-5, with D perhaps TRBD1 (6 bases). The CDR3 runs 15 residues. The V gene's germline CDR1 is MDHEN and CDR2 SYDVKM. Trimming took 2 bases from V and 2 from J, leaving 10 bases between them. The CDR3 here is CASSLGRGGNQPQHF. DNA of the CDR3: TGTGCCAGCAGTTTAGGCAGGGGAGGCAATCAGCCCCAGCATTTT.

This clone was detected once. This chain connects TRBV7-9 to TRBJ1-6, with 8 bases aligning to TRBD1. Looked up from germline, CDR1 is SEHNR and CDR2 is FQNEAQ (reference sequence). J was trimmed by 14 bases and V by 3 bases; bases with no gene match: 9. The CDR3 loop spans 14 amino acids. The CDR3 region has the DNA TGTGCCAGCAGCTTCAGCCAGGGGACAGGAGCCCTCCACTTT. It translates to CASSFSQGTGALHF.

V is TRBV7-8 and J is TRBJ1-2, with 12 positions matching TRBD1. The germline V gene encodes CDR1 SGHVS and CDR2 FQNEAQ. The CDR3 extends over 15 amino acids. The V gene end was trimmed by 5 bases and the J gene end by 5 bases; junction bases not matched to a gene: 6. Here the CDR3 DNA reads TGTGCCAGCAGCACGGGACAGGGGGCCTGGTATGGCTACACCTTC. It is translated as CASSTGQGAWYGYTF.

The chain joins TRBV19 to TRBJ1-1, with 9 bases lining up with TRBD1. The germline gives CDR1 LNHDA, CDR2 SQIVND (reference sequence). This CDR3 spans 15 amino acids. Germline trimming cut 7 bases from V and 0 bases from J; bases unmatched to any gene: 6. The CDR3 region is CASTTRQGVNTEAFF. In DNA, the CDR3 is TGTGCCAGTACAACCCGACAGGGGGTGAACACTGAAGCTTTCTTT.

CDR3 nucleotides: TGTGCCAGCAGCCCCCGGGACGAAAATTCACCCCTCCACTTT. Its translation is CASSPRDENSPLHF. The V call is TRBV9, the J call TRBJ1-6; maybe TRBD1 (5 bases). CDR1 is SGDLS and CDR2 is YYNGEE in the germline V gene. The CDR3 runs 14 residues. V lost 4 bases and J lost 7, with 12 bases in between.